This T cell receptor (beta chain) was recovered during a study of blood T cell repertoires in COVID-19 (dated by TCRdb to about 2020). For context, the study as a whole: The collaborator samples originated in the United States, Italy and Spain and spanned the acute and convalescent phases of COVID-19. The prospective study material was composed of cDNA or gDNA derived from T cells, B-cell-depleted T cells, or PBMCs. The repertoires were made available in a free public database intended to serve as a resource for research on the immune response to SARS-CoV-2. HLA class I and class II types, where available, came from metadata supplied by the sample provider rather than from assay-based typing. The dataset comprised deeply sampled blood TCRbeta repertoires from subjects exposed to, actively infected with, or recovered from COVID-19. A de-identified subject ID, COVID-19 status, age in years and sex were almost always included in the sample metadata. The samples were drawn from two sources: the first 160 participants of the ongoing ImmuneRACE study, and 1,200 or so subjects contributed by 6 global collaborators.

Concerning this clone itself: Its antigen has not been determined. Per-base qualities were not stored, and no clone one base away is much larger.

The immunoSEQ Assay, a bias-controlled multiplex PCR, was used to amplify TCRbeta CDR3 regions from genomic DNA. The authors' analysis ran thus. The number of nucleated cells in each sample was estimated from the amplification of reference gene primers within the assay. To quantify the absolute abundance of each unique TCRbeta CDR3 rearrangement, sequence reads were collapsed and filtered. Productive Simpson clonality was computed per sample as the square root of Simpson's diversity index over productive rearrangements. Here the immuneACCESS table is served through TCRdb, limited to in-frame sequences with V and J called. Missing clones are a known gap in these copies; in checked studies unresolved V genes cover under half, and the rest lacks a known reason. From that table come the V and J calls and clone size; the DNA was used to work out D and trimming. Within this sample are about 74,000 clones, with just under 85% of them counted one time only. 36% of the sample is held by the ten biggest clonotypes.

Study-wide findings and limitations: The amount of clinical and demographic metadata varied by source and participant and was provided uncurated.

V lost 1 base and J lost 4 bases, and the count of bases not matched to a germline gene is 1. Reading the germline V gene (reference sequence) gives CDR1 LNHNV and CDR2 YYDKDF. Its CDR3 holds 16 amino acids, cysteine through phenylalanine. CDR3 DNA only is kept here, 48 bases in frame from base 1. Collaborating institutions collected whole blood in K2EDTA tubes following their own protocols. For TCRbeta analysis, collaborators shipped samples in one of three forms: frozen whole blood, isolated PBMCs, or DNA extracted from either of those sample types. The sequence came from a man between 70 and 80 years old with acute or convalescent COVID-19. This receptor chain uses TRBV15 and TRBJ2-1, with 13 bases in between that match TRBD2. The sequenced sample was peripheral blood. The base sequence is TGTGCCACCAGCAGAGGGGGACTAGCGGGGTACAATGAGCAGTTCTTC. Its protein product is CATSRGGLAGYNEQFF.